The clone carrying this TCR beta chain was detected a few times. What it recognizes is unknown. In the PCR, 60 Vbeta and 13 Jbeta primers were used. Repertoires were generated with immunoSEQ multiplex PCR, while TCRdb's copy carries only in-frame clones and drops some. The table has roughly 200,000 clones, 87% seen once. V lost 4 bases and J lost 3, with 11 bases in between. CDR1 and CDR2 from the germline V gene are MNHEY and SMNVEV (reference sequence). This CDR3 has 14 amino acids. Among the donors, all were healthy bone marrow donors. These data come from a study of cytomegalovirus exposure and HLA in healthy donors. Overall study results and limits: With further analysis later on, most CMV-associated TCR beta chains appeared HLA-restricted. Specificity for CMV antigens was confirmed in vitro for a few of the CMV-associated chains.

This clonotype was obtained from a young man in good health and CMV-seronegative. What was sequenced was PBMCs. The rearrangement uses TRBV27 and TRBJ2-3; possibly TRBD1 for D (5 bases). CDR3 coding DNA: TGTGCCAGCAGTTCCAGCCAGGGTACAGATACGCAGTATTTT. Translating gives CASSSSQGTDTQYF.